The clone carrying this TCR beta chain was found many times. Its antigen is not identified. Repertoires were generated with immunoSEQ multiplex PCR, while TCRdb's copy carries only in-frame clones and drops some. There are about 3,300 clones in the sample, none observed a single time. This specimen belongs to a study of T cells after posttransplantation cyclophosphamide. Cyclophosphamide on days +3 and +4 followed busulfan-fludarabine conditioning and a marrow graft. Notes on the study in general: Blood and skin or GI T cell repertoires showed limited TRB overlap. Later blood repertoires were often dominated by clones from the donor CD8+ memory compartment. After PTCy, TRB diversity resembled that of CNI/methotrexate controls.

The clonotype comes from a young adult male patient who received an allogeneic stem cell transplant from a related donor, was CMV-positive, and had acute GVHD only. Part of the T cells may come from the graft donor. The sample was PBMCs, taken after allogeneic stem cell transplant with posttransplant cyclophosphamide.

The CDR3 spells CASSRVSTGANVLTF. The CDR3 nucleotides are TGTGCCAGCAGCCGCGTTTCTACTGGGGCCAACGTCCTGACTTTC. The chain links TRBV7-9 to TRBJ2-6, with D hard to call. V gave up 5 bases and J gave up 2 bases, with 10 bases separating them. CDR3 length: 15 residues. Germline CDR1 SEHNR, CDR2 FQNEAQ (reference sequence).